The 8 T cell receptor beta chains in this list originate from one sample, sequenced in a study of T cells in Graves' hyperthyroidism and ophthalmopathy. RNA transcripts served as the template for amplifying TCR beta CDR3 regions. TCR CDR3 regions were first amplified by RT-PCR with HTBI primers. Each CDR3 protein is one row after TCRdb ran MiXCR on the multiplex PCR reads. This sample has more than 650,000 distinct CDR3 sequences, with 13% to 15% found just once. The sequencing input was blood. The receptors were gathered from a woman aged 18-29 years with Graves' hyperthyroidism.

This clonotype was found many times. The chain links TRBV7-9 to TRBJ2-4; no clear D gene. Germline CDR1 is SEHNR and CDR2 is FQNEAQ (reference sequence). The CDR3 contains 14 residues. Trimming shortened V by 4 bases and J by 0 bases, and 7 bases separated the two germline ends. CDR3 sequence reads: CASSSNLAKNIQYF. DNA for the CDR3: TGTGCCAGCAGCTCAAATCTAGCCAAAAACATTCAGTACTTC.

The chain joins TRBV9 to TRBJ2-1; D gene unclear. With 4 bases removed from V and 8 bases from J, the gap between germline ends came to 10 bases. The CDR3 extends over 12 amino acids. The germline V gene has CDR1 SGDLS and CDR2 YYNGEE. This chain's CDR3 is CASSPRRYEQFF. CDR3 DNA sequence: TGTGCCAGCAGCCCAAGGAGATATGAGCAGTTCTTC. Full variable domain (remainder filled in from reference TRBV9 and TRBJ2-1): DSGVTQTPKHLITATGQRVTLRCSPRSGDLSVYWYQQSLDQGLQFLIQYYNGEERAKGNILERFSAQQFPDLHSELNLSSLELGDSALYFCASSPRRYEQFFGPGTRLTVL.

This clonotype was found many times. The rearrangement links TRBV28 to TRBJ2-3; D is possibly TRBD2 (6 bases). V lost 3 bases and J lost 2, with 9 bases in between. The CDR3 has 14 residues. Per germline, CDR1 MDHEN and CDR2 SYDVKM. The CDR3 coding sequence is TGTGCCAGCAGTTTTGGACTAACCACAGATACGCAGTATTTT. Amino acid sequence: CASSFGLTTDTQYF.

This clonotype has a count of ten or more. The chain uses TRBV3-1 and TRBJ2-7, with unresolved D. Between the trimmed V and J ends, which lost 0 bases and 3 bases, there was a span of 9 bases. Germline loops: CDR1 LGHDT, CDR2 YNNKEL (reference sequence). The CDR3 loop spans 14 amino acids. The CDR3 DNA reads TGTGCCAGCAGCCAAGATCTGAAGGGCTACGAGCAGTACTTC. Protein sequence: CASSQDLKGYEQYF.

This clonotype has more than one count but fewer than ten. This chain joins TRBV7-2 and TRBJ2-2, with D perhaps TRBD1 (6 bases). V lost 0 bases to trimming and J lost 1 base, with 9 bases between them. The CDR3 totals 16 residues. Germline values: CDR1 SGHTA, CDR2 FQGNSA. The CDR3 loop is CASSLAPGQNTGELFF. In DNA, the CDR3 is TGTGCCAGCAGCTTAGCTCCGGGACAGAACACCGGGGAGCTGTTTTTT.

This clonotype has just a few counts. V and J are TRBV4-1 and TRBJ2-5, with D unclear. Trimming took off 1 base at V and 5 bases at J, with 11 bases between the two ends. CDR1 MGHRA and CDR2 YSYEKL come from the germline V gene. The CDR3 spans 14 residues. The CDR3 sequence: CASSQAGEWETQYF. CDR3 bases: TGCGCCAGCAGCCAAGCTGGCGAGTGGGAGACCCAGTACTTC.

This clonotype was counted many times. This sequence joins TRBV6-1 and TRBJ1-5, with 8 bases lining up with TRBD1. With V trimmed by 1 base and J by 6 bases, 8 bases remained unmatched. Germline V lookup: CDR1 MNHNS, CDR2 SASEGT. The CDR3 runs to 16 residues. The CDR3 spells CASSEVRAGGSQPQHF. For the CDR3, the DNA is TGTGCCAGCAGTGAAGTACGGGCAGGGGGCTCTCAGCCCCAGCATTTT.

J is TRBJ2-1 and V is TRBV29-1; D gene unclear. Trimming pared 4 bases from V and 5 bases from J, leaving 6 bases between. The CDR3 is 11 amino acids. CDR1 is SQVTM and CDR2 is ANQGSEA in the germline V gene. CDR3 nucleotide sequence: TGCAGCGTTGTGGGTGACAATGAGCAGTTCTTC. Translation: CSVVGDNEQFF.